Shown below are 28 T cell receptor beta chains from a single sample sequenced in a study of blood T cell repertoires in COVID-19. Assay: immunoSEQ multiplex PCR; the TCRdb copy retains only in-frame clones and omits some. In the table there are under 80,000 clones, 60% to 80% of which are singletons. What was sequenced was peripheral blood. The receptors shown here come from a human donor in a cohort sampled during active COVID-19.

The rearrangement joins TRBV19 to TRBJ1-3; a weak D match, TRBD1 (5 bases). This CDR3 is built from 14 residues. V was clipped by 7 bases and J by 4 bases, with 14 bases between them. Germline CDR1 and CDR2: LNHDA and SQIVND (reference sequence). CDR3 protein: CASTKPGKGNTIYF. CDR3 DNA sequence: TGTGCCAGTACCAAACCAGGGAAAGGAAACACCATATATTTT. Full variable domain (outside the CDR3, taken from reference TRBV19 and TRBJ1-3): DGGITQSPKYLFRKEGQNVTLSCEQNLNHDAMYWYRQDPGQGLRLIYYSQIVNDFQKGDIAEGYSVSREKKESFPLTVTSAQKNPTAFYLCASTKPGKGNTIYFGEGSWLTVV.

The V and J genes are TRBV3-1 (or the pseudogene TRBV3-2) and TRBJ1-2; a possible D gene is TRBD1 (6 bases). Trimming removed 2 bases from V and 2 bases from J, with 12 bases in between. CDR1 and CDR2 (germline): LGHDT, YNNKEL (reference sequence). The CDR3 totals 15 residues. Here the CDR3 reads CASSQYRDTNYGYTF. The CDR3 DNA sequence: TGTGCCAGCAGCCAATACAGGGACACGAACTATGGCTACACCTTC.

The rearrangement links TRBV28 to TRBJ2-3; the D gene is possibly TRBD1 (5 bases). This CDR3 spans 15 amino acids. V shed 5 bases and J shed 2 bases, with 14 bases lying between them. Per the germline V gene, CDR1 is MDHEN and CDR2 is SYDVKM. CDR3 in amino acids: CASSPLRTNTDTQYF. The CDR3 DNA reads as TGTGCCAGCAGTCCCCTCCGGACAAACACAGATACGCAGTATTTT.

V and J are TRBV27 and TRBJ1-2; 7 bases fit TRBD1. V shed 6 bases and J 7 bases; nucleotides not matched to a gene: 8. This CDR3 has 13 amino acids. CDR1 MNHEY and CDR2 SMNVEV come from the germline V gene (reference sequence). The DNA of the CDR3 is TGTGCCAGCAGAGGGCAGGGGGTTACTGGCTACACCTTC. The encoded protein is CASRGQGVTGYTF.

This clone was observed a single time. The chain couples TRBV5-1 to TRBJ1-2; a possible D gene is TRBD1 (6 bases). The CDR3 spans 15 residues. CDR1 and CDR2 (germline): SGHRS, YFSETQ. The V end was cut by 5 bases, the J end by 1 base, with 15 bases between. The CDR3 here is CASRTTGNLNYGYTF. Here the CDR3 DNA reads TGCGCCAGCAGAACGACAGGAAACCTTAACTATGGCTACACCTTC. Full variable domain (missing parts from reference TRBV5-1 and TRBJ1-2): KAGVTQTPRYLIKTRGQQVTLSCSPISGHRSVSWYQQTPGQGLQFLFEYFSETQRNKGNFPGRFSGRQFSNSRSEMNVSTLELGDSALYLCASRTTGNLNYGYTFGSGTRLTVV.

This chain links TRBV6-2 or TRBV6-3 with TRBJ2-3; TRBD2 matches 9 bases. The CDR3 consists of 17 residues. The V gene's germline CDR1 is MNHEY and CDR2 SVGEGT. Trimming cost V 2 bases and J 0 bases; bases outside gene matches: 6. CDR3 DNA sequence: TGTGCCAGCAGTTACCAAAGCGGGAGGCTGAGCACAGATACGCAGTATTTT. Its translation: CASSYQSGRLSTDTQYF.

The V gene is TRBV12-3 or TRBV12-4, the J gene TRBJ1-5, with TRBD1 as a possible D gene (5 bases). This CDR3 region has 13 residues. Trimming took 3 bases from V and 9 from J, leaving 12 bases between them. The CDR3 reads CASSLVLQGPQHF. CDR3 coding DNA: TGTGCCAGCAGTTTGGTCCTCCAGGGGCCCCAGCATTTT.

This rearrangement joins TRBV21-1 to TRBJ1-3; TRBD1 reflects the table's D call only, with no check against the DNA. TRBV21-1 is deemed a pseudogene. CDR3 length: 15 amino acids. The CDR3 sequence: CASPDRPPSGNTIYF. DNA of the CDR3: TGTGCCAGTCCCGACAGACCACCCTCTGGAAACACCATATATTTT.

The chain carries TRBV18 and TRBJ1-5; 10 bases align to TRBD1. V shed 3 bases, J shed 5 bases, and the junction held 10 bases outside the gene matches. Germline CDR1 KGHSH, CDR2 LQKENI. This CDR3 comprises 17 residues. The CDR3 sequence: CASSPGGTGAWDQPQHF. The CDR3 DNA reads TGTGCCAGCTCACCTGGTGGGACAGGGGCCTGGGATCAGCCCCAGCATTTT.

The table lists this clone with a few counts. The CDR3 protein is CASSSSNEQFF. The DNA for the CDR3 is TGTGCCAGCTCAAGTAGTAATGAGCAGTTCTTC. V and J are TRBV18 and TRBJ2-1; the D is unclear. Between the trimmed V and J ends, which lost 5 bases and 7 bases, there was a span of 6 bases. Germline V gene sequence: CDR1 KGHSH, CDR2 LQKENI. The CDR3 covers 11 residues.

The chain is built from TRBV7-9 and TRBJ1-5, with a weak D call TRBD1 (6 bases). V lost 4 bases and J 5 bases, leaving 12 bases between the germline ends. There are 14 residues in the CDR3. Germline values: CDR1 SEHNR, CDR2 FQNEAQ (reference sequence). This chain's CDR3 is CASSSTGRYQPQHF. The CDR3 region has the DNA TGTGCCAGCAGCTCAACAGGGCGTTATCAGCCCCAGCATTTT.

The chain uses TRBV7-2 and TRBJ2-2, with 10 bases identical to TRBD2. After removal of 7 bases from V and 4 bases from J, the junction contained 6 bases not matched to a gene. The CDR3 covers 15 residues. From germline, CDR1 is SGHTA and CDR2 FQGNSA. The CDR3 loop is CASTPGLAFTGELFF. The DNA for the CDR3 is TGTGCCAGCACCCCGGGACTAGCGTTCACCGGGGAGCTGTTTTTT.

V usage is TRBV7-8 and J usage is TRBJ2-2, with D possibly matching TRBD2 (5 bases). CDR3 length: 14 amino acids. V lost 5 bases and J 6 bases, leaving 13 bases between the germline ends. Germline-derived CDR1 and CDR2 are SGHVS and FQNEAQ. The CDR3 coding sequence is TGTGCCAGCAGCGGAGTCCGGGATGCCGGGGAGCTGTTTTTT. Residues: CASSGVRDAGELFF.

The chain is built from TRBV3-1 (or the pseudogene TRBV3-2) and TRBJ1-5; D is uncertain. Trimming left V 1 base short and J 2 bases short, with 12 bases between. Germline V CDR1 and CDR2: LGHDT, YNNKEL (reference sequence). The CDR3 runs to 16 residues. CDR3: CASSQVVSIGNQPQHF. The DNA of the CDR3 is TGTGCCAGCAGCCAAGTAGTATCCATAGGCAATCAGCCCCAGCATTTT.

The chain has TRBV4-2 and TRBJ1-1; 7 nucleotides match TRBD1. With V trimmed by 6 bases and J by 11 bases, 9 bases remained unmatched. Germline CDR1 reads LGHNA; CDR2 reads YNFKEQ. The CDR3 contains 12 residues. The CDR3 region is CASSRQGLSAFF. CDR3 DNA: TGTGCCAGCAGTCGACAGGGCCTTTCCGCTTTCTTT.

CDR3 in DNA: TGTGCCAGCAAGCGGGGGGGCACAGATACGCAGTATTTT. The encoded protein is CASKRGGTDTQYF. J is TRBJ2-3 and V is TRBV6-5, with TRBD2 identical over 9 bases. The CDR3 is 13 amino acids. V was pared by 7 bases and J by 1 base, with 0 bases of the junction left unmatched. Germline CDR1 MNHEY, CDR2 SVGAGI.

The chain links TRBV19 to TRBJ2-2; TRBD2 matches 11 bases. The CDR3 has 19 amino acids. The germline gives CDR1 LNHDA, CDR2 SQIVND (reference sequence). V dropped 7 bases and J dropped 2; count of bases not matched to a gene: 15. CDR3 residues: CASKGGGLAGLTNTGELFF. The CDR3 nucleotides read TGTGCCAGTAAGGGGGGTGGACTAGCGGGCCTTACTAACACCGGGGAGCTGTTTTTT.

The gene calls are TRBV19 and TRBJ1-5; TRBD1 agrees at 7 bases. Germline CDR1 and CDR2: LNHDA and SQIVND (reference sequence). V was clipped by 5 bases and J by 4 bases; unmatched bases: 8. This CDR3 has 15 amino acids. This CDR3 is CASSGTGTANQPQHF. The CDR3 nucleotides are TGTGCCAGTAGTGGAACCGGGACAGCTAATCAGCCCCAGCATTTT.

Relative to its sample, this clone is medium-sized. The chain joins TRBV7-8 to TRBJ1-4, with 9 nucleotides matching TRBD1. The ends lost 7 bases at V and 7 bases at J; junction bases unmatched: 10. CDR3 length equals 15 residues. CDR1 and CDR2 from the germline V gene are SGHVS and FQNEAQ. The CDR3 bases are TGTGCCAGCACCACGGTGACAGGGGGTGGTGAAAAACTGTTTTTT. Its translation: CASTTVTGGGEKLFF.

The chain employs TRBV11-3 and TRBJ2-6, with 9 bases that match TRBD1. With 6 bases clipped from V and 2 bases from J, the junction kept 2 bases outside the gene matches. Germline loops: CDR1 SGHNT, CDR2 YENEEA. This CDR3 is 15 amino acids long. CDR3 nucleotide sequence: TGTGCCAGCAGAGGGACAGGGACTGGGGCCAACGTCCTGACTTTC. The encoded protein is CASRGTGTGANVLTF.

The chain recombines TRBV21-1 with TRBJ2-1; TRBD1 is taken as the D call from the table, unchecked against the DNA. TRBV21-1 is marked as a pseudogene. This CDR3 contains 14 residues. The CDR3 loop reads CASSKALRNNEQFF. The CDR3 DNA sequence: TGTGCCAGCAGCAAAGCGCTCAGGAACAATGAGCAGTTCTTC.

This clone was recorded a few times. CDR3 sequence (DNA): TGTGCCAGCTCCCCGCGGGCAACTGAAGCTTTCTTT. This gives the protein CASSPRATEAFF. The V call is TRBV7-9, the J call TRBJ1-1, with D uncertain. Germline loops: CDR1 SEHNR, CDR2 FQNEAQ (reference sequence). Between the trimmed V and J ends, which lost 8 bases and 5 bases, there was a span of 12 bases. The CDR3 has 12 amino acids.

This clone was seen a single time. This sequence joins TRBV30 and TRBJ1-2; D not resolved. CDR1 and CDR2 from the germline V gene are GTSNPN and SVGIG (reference sequence). The CDR3 covers 13 residues. V was pared by 8 bases and J by 4 bases, with 17 bases between. The DNA of the CDR3 is TGTGCCCGTTTTCGGGGTATCGGCTATGGCTACACCTTC. Translation gives CARFRGIGYGYTF.

CDR3 DNA sequence: TGCGCCAGCAGCTTGTTCTCACAGAAGAACACTGAAGCTTTCTTT. Translating gives CASSLFSQKNTEAFF. The chain combines TRBV5-1 with TRBJ1-1; the D is unclear. In germline, CDR1 is SGHRS, CDR2 YFSETQ. The CDR3 has 15 residues. V lost 1 base and J lost 1, with 11 bases in between. The full variable domain, its missing parts supplied by reference TRBV5-1 and TRBJ1-1, is KAGVTQTPRYLIKTRGQQVTLSCSPISGHRSVSWYQQTPGQGLQFLFEYFSETQRNKGNFPGRFSGRQFSNSRSEMNVSTLELGDSALYLCASSLFSQKNTEAFFGQGTRLTVV.

DNA for the CDR3: TGTGCCAGCTCACCGGAGCAAGGGGGCAGGAGGGAAAAACTGTTTTTT. This codes for CASSPEQGGRREKLFF. This sequence joins TRBV18 and TRBJ1-4; 7 bases agree with TRBD1. Trimming at V came to 3 bases and at J to 8 bases, leaving 12 bases not matched to a gene. Looked up from germline, CDR1 is KGHSH and CDR2 is LQKENI. The CDR3 runs 16 residues.

This sequence joins TRBV2 and TRBJ2-5; 9 nucleotides line up with TRBD2. J was trimmed by 5 bases and V by 5 bases; bases with no gene match: 3. The V gene's germline CDR1 is SNHLY and CDR2 FYNNEI. The CDR3 runs to 13 residues. The CDR3 is CASSLAGRETQYF. CDR3 coding DNA: TGTGCCAGCAGTCTAGCGGGAAGGGAGACCCAGTACTTC.

This sequence joins TRBV7-8 and TRBJ1-5, with a tentative D call TRBD1 (5 bases). CDR1 and CDR2 (germline): SGHVS, FQNEAQ. V dropped 2 bases and J dropped 4 bases, with 15 bases sitting between them. The CDR3 is 16 amino acids. The CDR3 loop is CASSLRGEQANQPQHF. The CDR3 DNA is TGTGCCAGCAGCTTACGGGGGGAACAGGCAAATCAGCCCCAGCATTTT.

This chain uses TRBV6-5 with TRBJ2-5, with 12 bases that match TRBD2. This CDR3 is built from 15 residues. Germline V CDR1 and CDR2: MNHEY, SVGAGI. V trimming: 5 bases; J trimming: 5 bases; junction bases outside the gene matches: 6. The CDR3 sequence is CASSLTSGGVETQYF. For the CDR3, the DNA is TGTGCCAGCAGTCTGACTAGCGGGGGAGTGGAGACCCAGTACTTC.